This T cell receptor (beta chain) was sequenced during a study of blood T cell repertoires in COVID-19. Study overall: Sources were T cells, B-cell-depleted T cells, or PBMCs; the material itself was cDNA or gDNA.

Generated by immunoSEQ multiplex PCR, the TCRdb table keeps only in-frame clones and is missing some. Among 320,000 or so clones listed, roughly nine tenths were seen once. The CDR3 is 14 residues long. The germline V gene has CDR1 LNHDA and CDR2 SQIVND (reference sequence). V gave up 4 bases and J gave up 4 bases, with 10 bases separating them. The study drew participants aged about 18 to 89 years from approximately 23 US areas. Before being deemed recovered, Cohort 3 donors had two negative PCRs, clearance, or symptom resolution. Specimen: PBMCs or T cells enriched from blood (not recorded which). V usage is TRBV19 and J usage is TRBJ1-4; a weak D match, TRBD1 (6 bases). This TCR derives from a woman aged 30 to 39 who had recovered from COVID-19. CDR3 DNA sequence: TGTGCCAGTAGTAGACAGGCCCTTAATGAAAAACTGTTTTTT. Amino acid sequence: CASSRQALNEKLFF.